These 15 T cell receptor beta chains originate from one sample sequenced in a study of T cells in Graves' hyperthyroidism and ophthalmopathy. Researchers took RNA transcripts and amplified the TCR beta CDR3 regions from them. A set of HTBI primers served as the primers for a first-round RT-PCR of the TCR CDR3. TCRdb re-analysed the multiplex PCR reads in MiXCR, keeping a single row per CDR3 protein. The sample has roughly 330,000 distinct CDR3 sequences; over 15% are singletons. The source material was blood. These receptor sequences come from a man aged 25-45 years with Graves' hyperthyroidism.

This clonotype was counted a few times. V usage is TRBV11-2 and J usage is TRBJ1-2; no firm D call. From germline, CDR1 is SGHAT and CDR2 FQNNGV. Trimming left V 3 bases short and J 2 bases short, with 7 bases between. The CDR3 is made up of 13 amino acids. The CDR3 is CASSLADNYGYTF. The CDR3 nucleotides are TGTGCCAGCAGCTTGGCAGACAACTATGGCTACACCTTC.

At least ten counts were recorded for this clonotype. The chain combines TRBV28 with TRBJ2-5, with 11 bases aligning to TRBD1. Germline CDR1 reads MDHEN; CDR2 reads SYDVKM. This CDR3 contains 16 residues. Germline trimming cut 6 bases from V and 5 bases from J; bases unmatched to any gene: 11. The CDR3 spells CASSLPDRGLGETQYF. CDR3 DNA sequence: TGTGCCAGCAGCTTACCGGACAGGGGGCTAGGGGAGACCCAGTACTTC. The complete variable domain, with remaining parts taken from reference TRBV28 and TRBJ2-5, reads DVKVTQSSRYLVKRTGEKVFLECVQDMDHENMFWYRQDPGLGLRLIYFSYDVKMKEKGDIPEGYSVSREKKERFSLILESASTNQTSMYLCASSLPDRGLGETQYFGPGTRLLVL.

In this sample, this clonotype turned up a few times. The chain employs TRBV10-3 and TRBJ2-3; D perhaps matches TRBD1 (7 bases). CDR3 length: 14 residues. Trimming took off 10 bases at V and 1 base at J, with 15 bases between the two ends. The V gene's germline CDR1 is ENHRY and CDR2 SYGVKD. The CDR3 here is CATAGGQGTDTQYF. The CDR3 nucleotides are TGTGCCACAGCAGGGGGGCAGGGCACAGATACGCAGTATTTT.

The chain has TRBV5-1 and TRBJ2-1, with D possibly TRBD2 on 5 matching bases. This CDR3 spans 16 amino acids. V was trimmed by 0 bases and J by 8 bases, leaving 18 bases between them. Germline lookup yields CDR1 SGHRS and CDR2 YFSETQ. The CDR3 spells CASSLGVGVNTDEQFF. CDR3 bases: TGCGCCAGCAGCTTGGGTGTGGGAGTTAATACCGATGAGCAGTTCTTC.

There are many counts of this clonotype. The J gene is TRBJ2-7, the V gene TRBV3-1; no clear D. Trimming removed 0 bases at V and 3 bases at J, with 3 bases between. There are 12 residues in the CDR3. The germline V gene has CDR1 LGHDT and CDR2 YNNKEL (reference sequence). The CDR3 loop is CASSQDSYEQYF. The CDR3 region has the DNA TGTGCCAGCAGCCAAGACAGCTACGAGCAGTACTTC.

This clonotype was counted at least ten times. The DNA of the CDR3 is TGTGCCAGCAGCCCTGACACCGGGGAGCTGTTTTTT. This translates into CASSPDTGELFF. The genes are TRBV7-3 and TRBJ2-2; D uncertain. V was trimmed by 5 bases and J by 3 bases, leaving 4 bases between them. This CDR3 region has 12 residues. From germline, CDR1 is SGHTA and CDR2 FQGTGA.

This chain uses TRBV30 with TRBJ1-1, with TRBD1 matching 9 bases. CDR3 length: 15 residues. The ends lost 2 bases at V and 3 bases at J; junction bases unmatched: 7. Germline CDR1 GTSNPN, CDR2 SVGIG (reference sequence). CDR3 region: CAWSQQGAHDTEAFF. CDR3 bases: TGTGCCTGGAGTCAACAGGGGGCGCATGACACTGAAGCTTTCTTT. Complete variable domain (other parts from reference TRBV30 and TRBJ1-1): SQTIHQWPATLVQPVGSPLSLECTVEGTSNPNLYWYRQAAGRGLQLLFYSVGIGQISSEVPQNLSASRPQDRQFILSSKKLLLSDSGFYLCAWSQQGAHDTEAFFGQGTRLTVV.

At least ten counts were recorded for this clonotype. This sequence joins TRBV5-1 and TRBJ2-4, with 11 bases identical to TRBD2. The V gene's germline CDR1 is SGHRS and CDR2 YFSETQ. Losses at the gene ends were 5 bases for V and 7 bases for J; bases not matched to a gene: 8. The CDR3 totals 15 residues. The CDR3 nucleotides read TGCGCCAGCAGGCTAGCGGGAGGAATGAGGAACATTCAGTACTTC. It yields the protein CASRLAGGMRNIQYF.

This clonotype appeared many times. The rearrangement uses TRBV20-1 and TRBJ2-1; 12 nucleotides match TRBD2. Losses at the gene ends were 3 bases for V and 10 bases for J; bases not matched to a gene: 10. Per the germline V gene, CDR1 is DFQATT and CDR2 is SNEGSKA (reference sequence). The CDR3 is made up of 15 amino acids. CDR3 residues: CSASLLAGGPDEQFF. CDR3 nucleotides: TGCAGTGCTAGTCTCCTAGCGGGGGGGCCTGACGAGCAGTTCTTC.

This clonotype was found many times. The chain is built from TRBV6-1 and TRBJ2-7; 7 nucleotides agree with TRBD1. CDR1 is MNHNS and CDR2 is SASEGT in the germline V gene. The CDR3 runs 14 residues. V lost 6 bases to trimming and J lost 5 bases; unmatched junction nucleotides: 10. The CDR3 loop is CASRLTGLLDEQYF. Written as DNA, the CDR3 is TGTGCCAGCAGACTGACAGGGTTACTCGACGAGCAGTACTTC.

V is TRBV20-1 and J is TRBJ2-3, with 11 bases identical to TRBD2. Germline lookup yields CDR1 DFQATT and CDR2 SNEGSKA (reference sequence). The V segment lost 0 bases and the J segment 4 bases; nucleotides outside the gene matches: 12. The CDR3 spans 18 residues. As DNA, the CDR3 is TGCAGTGCTAGAGATGTACTAGCGGGAGCTTTTAGTGCAGATACGCAGTATTTT. Translating it yields CSARDVLAGAFSADTQYF.

This clonotype was recorded many times. The chain links TRBV2 to TRBJ2-3; D unresolved. Germline V CDR1 and CDR2: SNHLY, FYNNEI. V lost 7 bases and J lost 2, with 10 bases in between. The CDR3 loop spans 13 amino acids. CDR3 sequence reads: CASKAYSTDTQYF. The CDR3 nucleotides are TGTGCCAGCAAGGCCTACTCCACAGATACGCAGTATTTT.

This clonotype was recorded many times. The chain has TRBV30 and TRBJ2-7; D is tentatively TRBD1 or TRBD2 (5 bases each). The V gene's germline CDR1 is GTSNPN and CDR2 SVGIG (reference sequence). Trimming shortened V by 4 bases and J by 2 bases, and 9 bases separated the two germline ends. This CDR3 has 12 amino acids. Here the CDR3 reads CAWNEGPYEQYF. CDR3 DNA: TGTGCCTGGAATGAGGGGCCCTACGAGCAGTACTTC.

This clonotype was counted at least ten times. The gene calls are TRBV28 and TRBJ1-2; a weak D match, TRBD1 (5 bases). CDR1 is MDHEN, CDR2 SYDVKM, per germline. The CDR3 runs to 12 residues. Trimming pared 4 bases from V and 8 bases from J, leaving 11 bases between. The CDR3 protein is CASSSQGTGYTF. DNA of the CDR3: TGTGCCAGCAGTTCTCAGGGTACGGGCTACACCTTC.

This clonotype was seen ten or more times. This chain joins TRBV7-6 and TRBJ2-1, with 10 positions matching TRBD2. Germline V gives CDR1 SGHVS, CDR2 FNYEAQ. The CDR3 loop spans 17 amino acids. V lost 5 bases to trimming and J lost 1 base; unmatched junction nucleotides: 8. DNA of the CDR3: TGTGCCAGCAGCGAGCGGGAGGGGGCAAGGTCCTACAATGAGCAGTTCTTC. Protein sequence: CASSEREGARSYNEQFF.